Below, one TCR beta chain is given with its context. The data derive from a study of CD8 T cells in ankylosing spondylitis. Germline CDR1 reads SGHRS; CDR2 reads YFSETQ. Trimming took off 4 bases at V and 2 bases at J, with 10 bases between the two ends. The CDR3 is 13 amino acids. It was by quantitative 5'-RACE with molecular barcodes that TCR beta libraries were made. TCRdb re-analysed the 5' RACE reads in MiXCR, keeping a single row per CDR3 protein. The data hold hundreds of thousands of distinct CDR3 sequences, with about 10% observed a single time. The sequenced sample was blood, either unsorted or a sorted T cell fraction (not recorded which). The clonotype originates from a male donor with ankylosing spondylitis or in good health (not recorded which). This chain joins TRBV5-1 and TRBJ2-7; tentative D call: TRBD1 (6 bases). The CDR3 region is CASSPQGPYEQYF. CDR3 DNA sequence: TGCGCCAGCAGCCCTCAGGGGCCCTACGAGCAGTACTTC.